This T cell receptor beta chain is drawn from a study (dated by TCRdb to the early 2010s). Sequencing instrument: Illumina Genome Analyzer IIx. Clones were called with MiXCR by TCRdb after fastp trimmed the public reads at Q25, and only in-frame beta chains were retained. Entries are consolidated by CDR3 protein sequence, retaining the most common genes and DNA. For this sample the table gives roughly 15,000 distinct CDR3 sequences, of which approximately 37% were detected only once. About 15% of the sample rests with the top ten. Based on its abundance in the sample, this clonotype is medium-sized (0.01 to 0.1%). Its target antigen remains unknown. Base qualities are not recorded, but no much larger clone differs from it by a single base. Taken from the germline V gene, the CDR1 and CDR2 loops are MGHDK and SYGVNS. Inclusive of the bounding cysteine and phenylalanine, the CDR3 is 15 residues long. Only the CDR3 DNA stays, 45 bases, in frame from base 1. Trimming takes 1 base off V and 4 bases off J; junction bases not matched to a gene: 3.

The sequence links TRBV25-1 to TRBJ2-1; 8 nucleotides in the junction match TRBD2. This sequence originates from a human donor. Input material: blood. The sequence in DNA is TGTGCCAGCAGTGAATTTGGCGGGAGGTACAATGAGCAGTTCTTC. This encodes CASSEFGGRYNEQFF.